Listed here is a single T cell receptor (beta chain). This clone was seen a handful of times. Its recognized antigen is unknown. The input lacks base qualities; no much larger clone sits a single base away. Using the deep immunoSEQ assay, multiplex PCR amplified TCR CDR3 regions from genomic DNA. Extracted genomic DNA from each cell subset was spread evenly across all wells of several immunoSEQ 96-well plates, with each plate serving as a replicate. Each replicate PCR for sorted subsets received roughly 0.2 ug genomic DNA, equal to about 30,000 T cell genomes. Purified libraries were quantified with a Qubit 3.0 fluorometer, sized on a Bioanalyzer 2100, and re-quantified with the KAPA Library Quantification kit. Every immunoSEQ 96-well plate was sequenced on a dedicated single-read 150-cycle Illumina NextSeq 550 flow cell. In the original analysis: Because only junctional sequences without quality scores were contained in the immunoSEQ output, filtering matching that applied to full-length reads could not be performed. Sequences were annotated with PyIR, a Python wrapper for IgBLAST v1.9, using IMGT germline references to assign V/J genes and CDR3. Any read was removed if the V/J assignment was weak (E-value above 1e-6), the CDR3 was missing, or the read contained stop codons, out-of-frame junctions, or ambiguous translated residues. V3J clonotypes were defined as sequences sharing an identical inferred V gene, J gene, and CDR3 amino acid sequence. To compute the percentage overlap between repertoires, the number of shared unique clonotypes was divided by the size of the smaller repertoire. Richness of each repertoire was evaluated using RTK rarefaction, the Chao1 estimator, and Recon v2.1 estimates of unobserved clonotypes. OLGA was used to compute generation probabilities for all TCRbeta clonotypes that the gDNA method yielded from a handful of donors. Here the immuneACCESS table is served through TCRdb, limited to in-frame sequences with V and J called. Missing clones are a known gap in these copies; in checked studies unresolved V genes cover under half, and the rest lacks a known reason. V and J calls and clone size come straight from that table; D and trimming were deduced from the DNA. For this sample the table gives 780,000 or so clones, of which approximately 77% were detected only once. Clones ranked in the top ten supply 1.8% of the sample.

This sample stems from a study of shared clonotypes between healthy human individuals (dated by TCRdb to 2018 to 2020). At the level of the whole study: A couple of women and a few men aged 18 to 49 years were included in the cohort. Blood TCR repertoires of five healthy adults were deeply sequenced to estimate repertoire size and the extent of clonotype sharing between individuals. Between about 0.85 and 10 billion PBMCs per donor were obtained by leukapheresis. To increase sequencing depth and limit assay-specific biases, TCR repertoire library preparation and sequencing were carried out by different laboratories using diverse techniques. For each donor, three plates each were used for CD4 naive and CD4 memory, two plates were used for CD8 naive, and one plate was used for CD8 memory. The paper's findings and limits, for the study overall: Estimated clonotype richness was generally larger for naive than for memory subsets. Higher generation probabilities were observed for clonotypes shared by all four sorted-subset donors than for non-shared clonotypes. Rarefaction of sorted-subset datasets indicated incomplete sequencing despite the large sequencing depth. Based on pairwise subsampling, the degree of clonotype sharing among donors was expected to be affected by sequencing depth. Only blood was sampled, and tissue TCR repertoires likely differ from those in blood. The genetic and exposure-history diversity represented was limited by the small number of donors. When a handful of donors were compared, the shared fraction of clonotypes was 5% to 6.5% for naive CD4, more than 3% for naive CD8, 2% to 2.5% for memory CD4, and around 0.37% for memory CD8.

The donors were healthy, HIV-negative adults who had no recently reported acute infections or vaccinations. Every donor was a Caucasian adult residing in Nashville, Tennessee, USA. Magnetic negative selection was used to enrich CD4+ T cells, after which naive cells were positively selected on CD45RA and the negative fraction became the memory subset. After blood collection by leukapheresis, PBMCs were isolated using Ficoll-Histopaque density gradient centrifugation and then cryopreserved in the vapor phase of liquid nitrogen. Analytical flow cytometry was used to check the purity and quantity of every magnetically sorted T cell population. From each sorted fraction, genomic DNA was isolated and quantified by UV absorbance on a Nanodrop 2000c. CDR1 MDHEN and CDR2 SYDVKM are derived from the germline V gene. V is shortened by 6 bases, J by 0 bases, and the region joining them spans 11 bases. The CDR3 has 14 amino acids, counting the end cysteine and phenylalanine. The DNA shown is the 42-base CDR3, in frame from base 1.

This receptor chain uses TRBV28 and TRBJ1-2; TRBD1 might be the D gene, on 6 matching bases. This TCR was recovered from a woman younger than 45 in good health. Sequencing was carried out using memory CD4+ T cells sorted from blood. The cell subset or site tag for this specimen amounts to: CD45RA-negative fraction. The nucleotides are TGTGCCAGCAGGGACAGCCTTTCTAACTATGGCTACACCTTC. This encodes CASRDSLSNYGYTF.